The next 8 T cell receptor beta chains were all read from a single sample in a study of cytomegalovirus exposure and HLA in healthy donors (dated by TCRdb to about 2017). Libraries were constructed by the immunoSEQ multiplex PCR assay. For the multiplex PCR, a mixture combining 60 forward primers for TCR Vbeta segments and 13 reverse primers for TCR Jbeta segments was used. Here the immuneACCESS table is served through TCRdb, limited to in-frame sequences with V and J called. Missing clones are a known gap in these copies; in checked studies unresolved V genes cover under half, and the rest lacks a known reason. Present in this sample are about 160,000 clones, over 75% of which were seen just once. 4.3% of the sample rests with the top ten. The source material was PBMCs. Receptors originate from a man aged 35 to 55 in good health and CMV-seronegative.

V is TRBV28 and J is TRBJ1-5; possibly TRBD1 for D (6 bases). Trimming removed 4 bases at V and 6 bases at J, with 16 bases between. This CDR3 is 15 amino acids long. Germline CDR1 and CDR2: MDHEN and SYDVKM. In DNA, the CDR3 is TGTGCCAGCAGTTCCCGCGAGGGGGTTAGTCAGCCCCAGCATTTT. Residues: CASSSREGVSQPQHF.

This chain links TRBV25-1 with TRBJ1-5; D unresolved. V lost 3 bases and J lost 4, with 7 bases in between. The V gene's germline CDR1 is MGHDK and CDR2 SYGVNS. This CDR3 contains 13 residues. The DNA for the CDR3 is TGTGCCAGCAGTGATGGGGAGAATCAGCCCCAGCATTTT. Translating it yields CASSDGENQPQHF.

The rearrangement uses TRBV7-8 and TRBJ1-5, with D maybe TRBD1 (5 bases). The germline CDR1 and CDR2 sequences are SGHVS and FQNEAQ. Trimming removed 4 bases at V and 7 bases at J, with 14 bases between. The CDR3 consists of 14 residues. CDR3 sequence (DNA): TGTGCCAGCAGCTCCATTCGGGGGTTCCAGCCCCAGCATTTT. Translated: CASSSIRGFQPQHF. The variable domain in full, with the rest retrieved from reference TRBV7-8 and TRBJ1-5, is GAGVSQSPRYKVAKRGQDVALRCDPISGHVSLFWYQQALGQGPEFLTYFQNEAQLDKSGLPSDRFFAERPEGSVSTLKIQRTQQEDSAVYLCASSSIRGFQPQHFGDGTRLSIL.

The V and J genes are TRBV15 and TRBJ2-7; a weak D match, TRBD2 (5 bases). CDR1 and CDR2 from the germline V gene are LNHNV and YYDKDF (reference sequence). This CDR3 region has 16 residues. Deletions cut 1 base from V and 1 base from J, with 14 bases between. In DNA, the CDR3 is TGTGCCACCAGCAGAGGTTCGGAGCGGAATTCCTACGAGCAGTACTTC. Its protein is CATSRGSERNSYEQYF.

J is TRBJ2-7 and V is TRBV19; D perhaps matches TRBD1 (5 bases). Germline V gene data show CDR1 as LNHDA and CDR2 as SQIVND (reference sequence). CDR3 length: 11 residues. V shed 6 bases and J shed 5 bases, with 8 bases lying between them. CDR3 DNA: TGTGCCAGTAGCCAGGGCCACGAGCAGTACTTC. The encoded protein is CASSQGHEQYF.

This clone was seen once. This rearrangement joins TRBV7-9 to TRBJ2-5, with TRBD2 identical over 9 bases. Unmatched junction bases numbered 3, after V lost 1 base and J lost 3 bases. The CDR3 has 15 residues. Germline CDR1 SEHNR, CDR2 FQNEAQ (reference sequence). CDR3 coding DNA: TGTGCCAGCAGCTTAGTTCAGCGGGGGGAAGAGACCCAGTACTTC. Residues: CASSLVQRGEETQYF.

This clone was picked up one time. V gene TRBV11-2 combines with J gene TRBJ2-2, with 11 bases identical to TRBD2. With 5 bases clipped from V and 4 bases from J, the junction kept 3 bases outside the gene matches. The CDR3 is made up of 15 amino acids. CDR1 is SGHAT, CDR2 FQNNGV, per germline. The CDR3 protein is CASSLSGGVTGELFF. The CDR3 region has the DNA TGTGCCAGCAGCCTTAGCGGGGGGGTCACCGGGGAGCTGTTTTTT. Supplemented by reference TRBV11-2 and TRBJ2-2, the full variable domain reads EAGVAQSPRYKIIEKRQSVAFWCNPISGHATLYWYQQILGQGPKLLIQFQNNGVVDDSQLPKDRFSAERLKGVDSTLKIQPAKLEDSAVYLCASSLSGGVTGELFFGEGSRLTVL.

The chain uses TRBV30 and TRBJ1-1, with D perhaps TRBD1 (5 bases). The CDR3 is 14 residues long. V lost 3 bases to trimming and J lost 2 bases, with 13 bases between them. Germline CDR1 reads GTSNPN; CDR2 reads SVGIG (reference sequence). The CDR3 reads CAWRAIQGNTEAFF. The CDR3 DNA reads TGTGCCTGGAGGGCGATTCAGGGAAACACTGAAGCTTTCTTT.